The 10 T cell receptor beta chains below all came from one sample that was sequenced in a study of T cell responses to AZD1222 COVID-19 vaccine. Using immunoSEQ multiplex PCR, the repertoire was profiled, and TCRdb retains in-frame clones only, with some absent. This sample has 70,000 to 90,000 clones, with about 92% found just once. The specimen was peripheral blood, collected on day 0 of AZD1222 vaccination. The receptors shown here come from an adult in good health.

The chain has TRBV7-2 and TRBJ1-6, with 8 bases aligning to TRBD1. J gave up 7 bases and V 11 bases, and 10 bases lay outside the gene matches. The CDR3 is made up of 14 amino acids. Germline CDR1 SGHTA, CDR2 FQGNSA. The CDR3 spells CAGRTGQLNSPLHF. The CDR3 DNA reads TGTGCCGGCCGGACAGGGCAATTAAATTCACCCCTCCACTTT.

The V gene is TRBV30, the J gene TRBJ2-7, with D uncertain. Trimming cost V 3 bases and J 3 bases, with 6 bases left between them. Germline V gene data show CDR1 as GTSNPN and CDR2 as SVGIG (reference sequence). The CDR3 spans 11 residues. The chain's CDR3 is CAWSEGYEQYF. CDR3 in DNA: TGTGCCTGGAGCGAAGGCTACGAGCAGTACTTC.

The J gene is TRBJ1-2, the V gene TRBV24-1; 7 nucleotides line up with TRBD1. The germline CDR1 and CDR2 sequences are KGHDR and SFDVKD. Trimming cost V 4 bases and J 4 bases; bases outside gene matches: 8. CDR3 length: 15 amino acids. As DNA, the CDR3 is TGTGCCACCAGTGACCGGGACAGCACCTGCTATGGCTACACCTTC. It codes for CATSDRDSTCYGYTF.

V and J are TRBV10-1 and TRBJ1-4; D is uncertain. Germline V lookup: CDR1 WNHNN, CDR2 SYGVQD (reference sequence). The ends were cut back, 3 bases at V and 3 bases at J, with 14 bases in the middle. This CDR3 contains 16 residues. Written as DNA, the CDR3 is TGCGCCAGCAGTGATCGCAATGACGGACCTAATGAAAAACTGTTTTTT. Amino acids: CASSDRNDGPNEKLFF.

This sequence joins TRBV3-1 (or the pseudogene TRBV3-2) and TRBJ2-5; TRBD2 aligns across 13 bases. V shed 1 base and J 8 bases; nucleotides not matched to a gene: 4. Germline V gene sequence: CDR1 LGHDT, CDR2 YNNKEL (reference sequence). The CDR3 covers 15 residues. The CDR3 sequence: CASSQGLAGGGTQYF. CDR3 DNA: TGTGCCAGCAGCCAAGGACTAGCGGGAGGAGGAACCCAGTACTTC.

J is TRBJ1-1 and V is TRBV18; D is ambiguous. From germline, CDR1 is KGHSH and CDR2 LQKENI. The CDR3 has 15 amino acids. The V and J ends lost 1 base and 1 base respectively, with 10 bases between them. CDR3 nucleotide sequence: TGTGCCAGCTCACCACTGCAGGCTGCGAACACTGAAGCTTTCTTT. It codes for CASSPLQAANTEAFF.

A few counts support this clone. This chain connects TRBV3-1 (or the pseudogene TRBV3-2) to TRBJ1-2, with TRBD1 as a possible D gene (6 bases). The germline gives CDR1 LGHDT, CDR2 YNNKEL (reference sequence). V lost 3 bases, J lost 6 bases, and 17 bases lay in between. CDR3 size: 15 residues. The CDR3 protein is CASSHWINRDDGYTF. In DNA, the CDR3 is TGTGCCAGCAGCCACTGGATAAACAGGGACGATGGCTACACCTTC.

V usage is TRBV30 and J usage is TRBJ1-5; the match to TRBD1 covers 7 bases. CDR3 length: 13 amino acids. With V trimmed by 2 bases and J by 4 bases, 2 bases remained unmatched. The germline V gene has CDR1 GTSNPN and CDR2 SVGIG (reference sequence). The CDR3 sequence is CAWSTQGNQPQHF. The CDR3 nucleotides read TGTGCCTGGAGTACACAGGGGAATCAGCCCCAGCATTTT.

The chain uses TRBV19 and TRBJ1-5; weak D call: TRBD1 (5 bases). The V end was cut by 6 bases, the J end by 0 bases, with 9 bases between. This CDR3 contains 14 residues. Per germline, CDR1 LNHDA and CDR2 SQIVND (reference sequence). CDR3 sequence: CASSTTGSNQPQHF. The CDR3 DNA follows: TGTGCCAGTAGCACAACAGGTAGCAATCAGCCCCAGCATTTT.

The J gene is TRBJ2-5, the V gene TRBV5-5; tentative D call: TRBD2 (7 bases). The CDR3 is 15 residues long. Germline V gives CDR1 SGHKS, CDR2 YYEKEE (reference sequence). Deletions cut 3 bases from V and 1 base from J, with 13 bases between. The DNA of the CDR3 is TGTGCCAGCAGCTCACAGGGAGGGGCCCAAGAGACCCAGTACTTC. Translation: CASSSQGGAQETQYF.